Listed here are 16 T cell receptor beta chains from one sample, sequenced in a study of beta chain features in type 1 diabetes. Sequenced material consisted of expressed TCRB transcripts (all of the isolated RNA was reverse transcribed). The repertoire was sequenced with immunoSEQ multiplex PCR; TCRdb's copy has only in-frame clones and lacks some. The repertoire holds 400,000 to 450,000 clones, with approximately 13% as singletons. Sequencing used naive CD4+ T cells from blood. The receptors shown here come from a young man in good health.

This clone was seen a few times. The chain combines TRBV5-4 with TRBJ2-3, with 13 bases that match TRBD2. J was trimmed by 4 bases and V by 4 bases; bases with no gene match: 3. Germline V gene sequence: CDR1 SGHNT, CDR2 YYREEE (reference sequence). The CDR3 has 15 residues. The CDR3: CASSRTSGSPDTQYF. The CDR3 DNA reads TGTGCCAGCAGCCGGACTAGCGGGAGTCCAGATACGCAGTATTTT.

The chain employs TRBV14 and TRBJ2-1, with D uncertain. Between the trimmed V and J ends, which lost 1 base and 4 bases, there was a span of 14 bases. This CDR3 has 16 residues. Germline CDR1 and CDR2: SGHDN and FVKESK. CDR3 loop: CASSQVGSRMYNEQFF. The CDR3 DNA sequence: TGTGCCAGCAGCCAAGTCGGTTCGCGGATGTACAATGAGCAGTTCTTC.

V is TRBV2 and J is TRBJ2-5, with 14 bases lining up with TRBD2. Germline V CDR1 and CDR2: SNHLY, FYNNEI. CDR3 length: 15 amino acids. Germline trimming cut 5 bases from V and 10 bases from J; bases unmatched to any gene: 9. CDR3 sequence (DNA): TGTGCCAGCAGTCTCATGACTAGCGGGGGGGCCGGCCAGTACTTC. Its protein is CASSLMTSGGAGQYF.

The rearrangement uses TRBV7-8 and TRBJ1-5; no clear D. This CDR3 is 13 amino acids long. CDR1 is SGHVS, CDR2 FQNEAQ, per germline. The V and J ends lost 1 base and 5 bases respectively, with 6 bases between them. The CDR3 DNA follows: TGTGCCAGCAGCTTAGGAGGATATCAGCCCCAGCATTTT. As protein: CASSLGGYQPQHF. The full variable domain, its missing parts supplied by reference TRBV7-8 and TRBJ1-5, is GAGVSQSPRYKVAKRGQDVALRCDPISGHVSLFWYQQALGQGPEFLTYFQNEAQLDKSGLPSDRFFAERPEGSVSTLKIQRTQQEDSAVYLCASSLGGYQPQHFGDGTRLSIL.

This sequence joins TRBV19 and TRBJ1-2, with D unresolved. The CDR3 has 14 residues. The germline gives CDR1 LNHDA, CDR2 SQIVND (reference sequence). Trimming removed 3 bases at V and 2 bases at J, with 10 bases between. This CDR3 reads CASSIVATNYGYTF. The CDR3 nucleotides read TGTGCCAGTAGTATCGTCGCAACGAACTATGGCTACACCTTC.

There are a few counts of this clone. CDR3 bases: TGTGCCAGCAGCGTCCAACCGACAGGCCTATCCTACAATGAGCAGTTCTTC. This codes for CASSVQPTGLSYNEQFF. This chain links TRBV9 with TRBJ2-1, with D perhaps TRBD1 (6 bases). The CDR3 covers 17 residues. Per germline, CDR1 SGDLS and CDR2 YYNGEE. Trimming took 2 bases from V and 1 from J, leaving 16 bases between them.

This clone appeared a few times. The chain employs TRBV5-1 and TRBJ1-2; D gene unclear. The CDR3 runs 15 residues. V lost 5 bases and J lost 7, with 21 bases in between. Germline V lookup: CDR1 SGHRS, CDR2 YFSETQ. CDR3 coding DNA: TGCGCCAGCAGGGAAGACGGATTGACTTTCGCTGGCTACACCTTC. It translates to CASREDGLTFAGYTF.

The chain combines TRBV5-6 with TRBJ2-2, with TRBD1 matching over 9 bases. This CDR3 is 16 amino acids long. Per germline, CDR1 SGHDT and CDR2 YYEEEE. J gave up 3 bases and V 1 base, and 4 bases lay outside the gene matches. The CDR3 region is CASSLLGQGHTGELFF. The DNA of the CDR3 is TGTGCCAGCAGCTTGCTGGGACAGGGACACACCGGGGAGCTGTTTTTT.

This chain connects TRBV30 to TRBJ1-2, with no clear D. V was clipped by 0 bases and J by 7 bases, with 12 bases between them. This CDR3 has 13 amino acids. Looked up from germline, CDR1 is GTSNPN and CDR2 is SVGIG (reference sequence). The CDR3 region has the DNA TGTGCCTGGAGTGTACGGAGAGCGGGTGGCTACACCTTC. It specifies CAWSVRRAGGYTF. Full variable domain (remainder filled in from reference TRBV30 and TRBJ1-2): SQTIHQWPATLVQPVGSPLSLECTVEGTSNPNLYWYRQAAGRGLQLLFYSVGIGQISSEVPQNLSASRPQDRQFILSSKKLLLSDSGFYLCAWSVRRAGGYTFGSGTRLTVV.

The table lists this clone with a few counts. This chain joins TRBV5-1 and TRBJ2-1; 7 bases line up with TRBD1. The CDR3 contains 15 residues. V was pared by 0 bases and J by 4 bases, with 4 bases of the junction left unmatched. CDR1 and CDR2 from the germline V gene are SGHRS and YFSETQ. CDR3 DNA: TGCGCCAGCAGCTTGGGACAGGGAAAATACAATGAGCAGTTCTTC. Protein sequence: CASSLGQGKYNEQFF.

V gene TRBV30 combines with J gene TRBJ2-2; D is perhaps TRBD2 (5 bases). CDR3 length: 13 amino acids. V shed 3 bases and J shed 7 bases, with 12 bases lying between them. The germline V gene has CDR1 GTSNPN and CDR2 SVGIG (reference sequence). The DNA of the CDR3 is TGTGCCTGGAGCCTCTGGGGAGTCGGGGAGCTGTTTTTT. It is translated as CAWSLWGVGELFF.

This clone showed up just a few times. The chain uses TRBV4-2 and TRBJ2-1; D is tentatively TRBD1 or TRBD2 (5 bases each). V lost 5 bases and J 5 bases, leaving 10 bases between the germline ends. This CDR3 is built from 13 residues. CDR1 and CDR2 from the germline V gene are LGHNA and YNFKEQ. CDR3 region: CASSYEGNNEQFF. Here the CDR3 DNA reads TGTGCCAGCAGCTACGAGGGGAACAATGAGCAGTTCTTC.

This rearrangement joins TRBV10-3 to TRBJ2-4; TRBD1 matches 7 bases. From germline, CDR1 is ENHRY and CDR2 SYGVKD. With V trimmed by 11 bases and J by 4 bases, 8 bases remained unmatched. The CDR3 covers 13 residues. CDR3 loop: CAASGTEKNIQYF. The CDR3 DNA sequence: TGTGCCGCCTCCGGGACAGAAAAAAACATTCAGTACTTC.

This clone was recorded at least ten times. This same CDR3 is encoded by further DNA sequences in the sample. CDR3 amino acids: CAWSEGYEQYV. In DNA, the CDR3 is TGTGCCTGGAGTGAAGGGTACGAGCAGTACGTC. The J gene is TRBJ2-7, the V gene TRBV30; D gene ambiguous. V lost 1 base and J 4 bases, leaving 5 bases between the germline ends. Germline V gene data show CDR1 as GTSNPN and CDR2 as SVGIG (reference sequence). There are 11 residues in the CDR3.

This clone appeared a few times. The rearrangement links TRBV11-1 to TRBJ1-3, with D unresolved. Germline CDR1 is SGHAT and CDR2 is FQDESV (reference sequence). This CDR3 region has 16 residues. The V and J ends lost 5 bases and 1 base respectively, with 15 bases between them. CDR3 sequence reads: CASSRVERSSGNTIYF. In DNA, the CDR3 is TGTGCCAGCAGCCGAGTCGAGAGGAGTTCTGGAAACACCATATATTTT.

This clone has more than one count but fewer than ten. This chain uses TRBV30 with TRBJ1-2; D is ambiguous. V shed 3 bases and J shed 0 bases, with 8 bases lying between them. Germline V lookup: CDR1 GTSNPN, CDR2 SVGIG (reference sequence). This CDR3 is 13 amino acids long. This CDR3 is CAWRGGANYGYTF. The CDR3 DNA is TGTGCCTGGAGAGGTGGGGCTAACTATGGCTACACCTTC.